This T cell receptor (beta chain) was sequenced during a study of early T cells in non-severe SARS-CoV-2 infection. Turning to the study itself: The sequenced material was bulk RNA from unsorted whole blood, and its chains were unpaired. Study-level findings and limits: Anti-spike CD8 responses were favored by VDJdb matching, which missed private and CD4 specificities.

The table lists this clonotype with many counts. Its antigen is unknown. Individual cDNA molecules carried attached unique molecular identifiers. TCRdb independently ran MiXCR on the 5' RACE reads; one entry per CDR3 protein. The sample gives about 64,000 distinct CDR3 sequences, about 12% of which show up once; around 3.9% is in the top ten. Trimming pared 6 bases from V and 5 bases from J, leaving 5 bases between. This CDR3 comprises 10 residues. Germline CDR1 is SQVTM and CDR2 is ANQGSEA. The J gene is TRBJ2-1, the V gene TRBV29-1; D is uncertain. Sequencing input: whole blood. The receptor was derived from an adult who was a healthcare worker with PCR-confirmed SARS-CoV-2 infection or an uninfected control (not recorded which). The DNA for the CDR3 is TGCAGCGTGCATAACAATGAGCAGTTCTTC. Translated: CSVHNNEQFF.